This T cell receptor delta chain was found in a study of gamma-delta T cells after stem cell transplantation (dated by TCRdb to about 2016). A word on this clone: No cognate antigen has been identified for it. This likely traces to a read error, being one base from a far larger clone.

V is shortened by 3 bases, J by 3 bases, and the region joining them spans 31 bases. CDR1 GEAIGNYY and CDR2 EKD are derived from the germline V gene. The CDR3 goes from the cysteine to the phenylalanine over 20 residues. The retained sequence is limited to the CDR3, 60 bases, with the frame set at the first base. Library preparation used RT-PCR. For sequencing, an Illumina MiSeq was employed. TCRdb reanalyzed the public reads with the CATT caller, and identical DNA sequences were merged afterwards. In this sample the table shows under 2,500 delta-chain clones, roughly 4.8% of which occur a single time. The ten largest clones represent roughly a third of the sample.

This clonotype was obtained from a human donor. It is not recorded whose cells these are; they may come from a transplant donor. In this chain, TRDV2 is recombined with TRDJ1; the D call could be TRDD2 or TRDD3, with each sharing 5 bases. Sequenced sample: gamma-delta T cells. Here is the DNA: TGTGCCTGTGACTCCCTTGCGTCTGGCGATACAGTCCCCTACGCCGATAAACTCATCTTT. Its protein is CACDSLASGDTVPYADKLIF.